One TCR beta chain is described in this entry. Its antigen is currently not known. Base qualities are not provided; no much larger clone lies one nucleotide away. A distance of 8 bases separates the germline ends of V and J, which lose 2 bases and 7 bases respectively. For CDR1 and CDR2, the germline V gene lists MNHNS and SASEGT. There are 12 amino acids in the CDR3, from cysteine to phenylalanine inclusive. The kept DNA is CDR3 alone, 36 bases in frame from the first base. The sample comes from a study of blood T cell repertoires in COVID-19 (dated by TCRdb to between 2020 and 2021). Looking at the study overall: Samples from collaborators originated in the United States, Italy and Spain and spanned both the acute and convalescent phases of COVID-19. The prospective study material was composed of cDNA or gDNA derived from T cells, B-cell-depleted T cells, or PBMCs. Deeply sampled blood TCRbeta repertoires from subjects exposed to, actively infected with, or recovered from COVID-19 were included in the dataset. The repertoires were released in a freely available public database intended as a resource for research on the immune response to SARS-CoV-2. Samples came from the ongoing ImmuneRACE study (first 160 participants) plus 1,254 subjects from 6 global collaborators. A de-identified subject ID, COVID-19 status, age in years and sex were almost always included in the sample metadata. Where available, HLA class I and class II types were obtained from metadata supplied by the sample provider rather than from assay-based typing.

General conclusions and limits of the study: Clinical and demographic metadata were provided uncurated, with the amount varying by source and participant.

The immunoSEQ Assay, a bias-controlled multiplex PCR, was used to amplify TCRbeta CDR3 regions from genomic DNA. Per the original workflow: The number of nucleated cells in each sample was estimated from the amplification of reference gene primers within the assay. Sequence reads were collapsed and filtered to measure the absolute abundance of every unique TCRbeta CDR3 rearrangement. For each sample, productive Simpson clonality was calculated as the square root of Simpson's diversity index over productive rearrangements. TCRdb retrieved this table from immuneACCESS and kept in-frame rearrangements only. Not all clones are present; in checked studies, unresolved V genes account for under half, and no reason is known for the remainder. Clone size and V and J calls were adopted from that table, with D and trimming inferred from the DNA. A total of 180,000 or so clones appear in this sample, under 85% of them only once. The ten largest clones take up 1% to 1.5% of the sample.

Another Seattle source contributed samples from volunteer blood donors who had recovered from COVID-19. Collaborating institutions collected whole blood in K2EDTA tubes following their own protocols. For TCRbeta analysis, collaborators shipped samples in one of three forms: frozen whole blood, isolated PBMCs, or DNA extracted from either of those sample types. The TCR sequence derives from a man in his sixties who had recovered from COVID-19. Material: peripheral blood. Rearrangement joined TRBV6-1 to TRBJ1-1; no D segment can be confidently identified. The CDR3 here reads CASSESMLEAFF. The DNA reads as follows: TGTGCCAGCAGTGAATCTATGCTTGAAGCTTTCTTT.